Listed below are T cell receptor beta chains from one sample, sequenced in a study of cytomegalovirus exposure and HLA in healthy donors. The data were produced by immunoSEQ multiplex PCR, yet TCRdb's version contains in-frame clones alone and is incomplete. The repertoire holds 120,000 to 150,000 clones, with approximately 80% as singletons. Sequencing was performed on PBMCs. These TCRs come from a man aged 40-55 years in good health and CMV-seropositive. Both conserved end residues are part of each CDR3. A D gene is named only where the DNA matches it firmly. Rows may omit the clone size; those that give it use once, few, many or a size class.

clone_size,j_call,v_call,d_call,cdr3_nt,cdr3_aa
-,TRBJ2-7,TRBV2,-,TGTGCCAGCAGTCCCGGGTCGCATTTCTACGAGCAGTACTTC,CASSPGSHFYEQYF
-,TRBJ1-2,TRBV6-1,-,TGTGCCAGCAGTGAGTCAGGGAACTATGGCTACACCTTC,CASSESGNYGYTF
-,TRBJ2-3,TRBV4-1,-,TGCGCCAGCAGCCGCCAGGATACGCAGTATTTT,CASSRQDTQYF
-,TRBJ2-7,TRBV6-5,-,TGTGCCAGCAGTCGCCTAGCGATGGCCTACGAGCAGTACTTC,CASSRLAMAYEQYF
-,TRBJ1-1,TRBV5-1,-,TGCGCCAGCAGCCAAGTAGGGGGGAACACTGAAGCTTTCTTT,CASSQVGGNTEAFF
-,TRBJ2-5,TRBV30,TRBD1,TGTGCCTGGAGCTACCGGACAGGGGGCCTGGAGACCCAGTACTTC,CAWSYRTGGLETQYF
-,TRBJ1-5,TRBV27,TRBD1,TGTGCCAGCGGTCGGACAGGGGGCAATCAGCCCCAGCATTTT,CASGRTGGNQPQHF
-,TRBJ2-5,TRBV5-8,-,TGTGCCAGCAGCCTCACCCAGTACTTC,CASSLTQYF
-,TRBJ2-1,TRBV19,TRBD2,TGTGCCAGTAGTCTTAGCGGGAGGGCCGTCCTTTCGTCGGTGTACAATGAGCAGTTCTTC,CASSLSGRAVLSSVYNEQFF
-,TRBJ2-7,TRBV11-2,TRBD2,TGTGCCAGCAGCTTATTCCGGGAGGGCCGGAGCGAGCAGTACTTC,CASSLFREGRSEQYF
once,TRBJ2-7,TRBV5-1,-,TGCGCCAGCAGCTTGGTTCCTACCTCCTACGAGCAGTACTTC,CASSLVPTSYEQYF
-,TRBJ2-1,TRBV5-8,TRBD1,TGTGCCAGCAGCCCCACCGGCGGACAGGGAGAGCAGTTCTTC,CASSPTGGQGEQFF
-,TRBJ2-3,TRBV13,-,TGTGCCAGCAGGGAGGGGATAACAAATACGCAGTATTTT,CASREGITNTQYF
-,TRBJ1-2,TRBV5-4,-,TGTGCCAGCAGCTTGGCAGGCGCCTACACCTTC,CASSLAGAYTF
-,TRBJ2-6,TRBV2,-,TGTGCCAGCAGTGGACAATCTGGGGCCAACGTCCTGACTTTC,CASSGQSGANVLTF
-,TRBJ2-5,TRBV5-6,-,TGTGCCAGCAGCCCCGGTGCCCAAGAGACCCAGTACTTC,CASSPGAQETQYF
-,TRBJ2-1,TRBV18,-,TGTGCCAGCTCCGAGGGCGGTGTAAGGCAATACAATGAGCAGTTCTTC,CASSEGGVRQYNEQFF
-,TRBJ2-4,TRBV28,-,TGTGCCTCCGGGGGAACTCTAGCCAAAAACATTCAGTACTTC,CASGGTLAKNIQYF
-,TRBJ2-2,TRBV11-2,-,TGTGCCAGCAGCGAAGGGACTGCCACCGGGGAGCTGTTTTTT,CASSEGTATGELFF
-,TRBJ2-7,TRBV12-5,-,TGTGCTAGTGGCCCACCTAATTCCTACGAGCAGTACTTC,CASGPPNSYEQYF
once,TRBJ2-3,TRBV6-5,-,TGTGCCAGTCGTGGCGGGGCTTGGACAGATACGCAGTATTTT,CASRGGAWTDTQYF
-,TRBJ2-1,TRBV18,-,TGTGCCAGCTCACCACGTATAGGAGACAATGAGCAGTTCTTC,CASSPRIGDNEQFF
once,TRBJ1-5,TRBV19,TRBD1,TGTGCCAGTAGACGCGGGACAGGGGGCAATCAGCCCCAGCATTTT,CASRRGTGGNQPQHF
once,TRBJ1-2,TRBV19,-,TGTGCCAGTTCGCCGGACAGTGGCATCTATGGCTACACCTTC,CASSPDSGIYGYTF
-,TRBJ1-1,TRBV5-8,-,TGTGCCAGCTTCCTAATGACGGGGGAAGCTTTCTTT,CASFLMTGEAFF
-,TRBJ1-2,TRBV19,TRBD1,TGTGCCAGTACCCCGGGACAGGGTTTATTTGGCTACACCTTC,CASTPGQGLFGYTF
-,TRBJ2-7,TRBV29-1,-,TGCAGCGTTTCCGGGACCTACGAGCAGTACTTC,CSVSGTYEQYF
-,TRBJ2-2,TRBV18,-,TGTGCCAGCTCACCCCCTCAGGGAAGAGCCGGGGAGCTGTTTTTT,CASSPPQGRAGELFF
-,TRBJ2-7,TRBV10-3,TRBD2,TGTGCCATCAGCACGGACACTAGCGCCGCCTACGAGCAGTACTTC,CAISTDTSAAYEQYF
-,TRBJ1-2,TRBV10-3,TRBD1,TGTGCCATCAGTGAGAGGACAGGGGGCTTTTATGGGGGCTACACCTTC,CAISERTGGFYGGYTF
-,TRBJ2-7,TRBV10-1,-,TGCGCCAGCAGTGAGCGGGACACTACCGACGAGCAGTACTTC,CASSERDTTDEQYF
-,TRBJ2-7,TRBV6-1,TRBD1,TGTGTGTCTGGGACAGATCCCTACGAGCAGTACTTC,CVSGTDPYEQYF
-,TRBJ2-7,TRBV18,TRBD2,TGTGCCAGCTCACCACTCCAGGGACTAGCGGCCTACGAGCAGTACTTC,CASSPLQGLAAYEQYF
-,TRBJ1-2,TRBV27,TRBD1,TGTGCCAGCGGGCAGGGGGTTGGCTACACCTTC,CASGQGVGYTF
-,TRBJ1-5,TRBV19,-,TGTGCCAGTAGTCGACTTCTAGGGAGTAATCAGCCCCAGCATTTT,CASSRLLGSNQPQHF
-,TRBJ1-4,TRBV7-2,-,TGTGCCAGCAGCTTAACTCCCTCCTATGAAAAACTGTTTTTT,CASSLTPSYEKLFF
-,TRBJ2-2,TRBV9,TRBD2,TGTGCCACTGCGCCAGCGGGGGGGAACACCGGGGAGCTGTTTTTT,CATAPAGGNTGELFF
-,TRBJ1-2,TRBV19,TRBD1,TGTGCCAGTACCAGCGCATCCGGGACAGGGAACTATGGCTACACCTTC,CASTSASGTGNYGYTF
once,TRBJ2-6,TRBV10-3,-,TGTGCCATCAGCGGGGACACCTTCAGCTCTGGGGCCAACGTCCTGACTTTC,CAISGDTFSSGANVLTF
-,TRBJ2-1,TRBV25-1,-,TGTGCCAGCAGTGGGAGACTAGAGAACAATGAGCAGTTCTTC,CASSGRLENNEQFF
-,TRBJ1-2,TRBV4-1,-,TGCGCCAGCAGCCGCCTGGGAGTAGCTAACTATGGCTACACCTTC,CASSRLGVANYGYTF
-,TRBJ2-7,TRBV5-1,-,TGCGCCAGCAGATTGACAGGTTCCTACGAGCAGTACTTC,CASRLTGSYEQYF
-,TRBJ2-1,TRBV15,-,TGTGCCACCAGCAGAGCGGGGGACGAGAAGTTCTTC,CATSRAGDEKFF